Sequencing of this T cell receptor beta chain was carried out in a study of T cells expressing NK-cell markers (dated by TCRdb to between 2020 and 2021). With respect to the entire study: Several donors provided sorted CD3+CD56+NKG2C+, CD3+CD56+NKG2C- and CD3+CD56-NKG2C+ T-cell subsets, whose TCR beta-chain repertoires were profiled. Among the eight sequenced donors, seven were HCMV-seropositive and one was HCMV-seronegative. Randomly selected healthy volunteers, three men and five women, were used as the eight sequenced donors. The libraries were sequenced on Illumina HiSeq 2000/2500, MiSeq or NextSeq, producing 2 x 150 bp reads.

Reading the germline V gene (reference sequence) gives CDR1 DFQATT and CDR2 SNEGSKA. The cysteine opens and the phenylalanine closes a CDR3 of 13 amino acids. The DNA sequence is not available. Study-level results and caveats: Whether the expanded NKG2C-expressing T cell clones were specific for HCMV antigens was left unclear. In about 6 donors, the dominant CD3+CD56+NKG2C+ clonotypes were found to rank among the top 10 CD8+ clonotypes and to make up roughly 1.0-7.0% of CD8+ T cells. Those dominant clonotypes were again the most abundant among CD3+CD56-NKG2C+ cells in a few donors, at about 28.3-60.1%.

HCMV-specific IgG was detected in serum with a commercial ELISA kit to determine HCMV serostatus. Peripheral blood mononuclear cells were isolated from blood by Ficoll density gradient centrifugation. TCRdb records Illumina HiSeq 2000 as the sequencer. TCR beta cDNA libraries were prepared using 5'RACE template switching, which introduced a universal primer site and unique molecular identifiers. cDNA synthesis was primed from the TCR beta constant segment, followed by two successive PCR amplification steps. The authors processed their data as follows. MIGEC was used to demultiplex reads and group reads by UMI, and MiTCR was used to assemble and quantify clonotypes. Only TCR cDNA sequences supported by at least two reads were kept to exclude erroneous sequences. Downstream repertoire analysis used the tcR package, and clonotypes were matched across fractions by CDR3 nucleotide sequence plus V segment. VDJmatch was used to annotate antigen specificity against VDJdb, with one amino acid substitution in CDR3 allowed. Based on TCRdb reprocessing of the reads, there is one entry per CDR3 protein sequence, and DNA is missing. TCRdb's processing, not the authors' own work, is the source of the V and J calls. The table for this sample lists approximately 22,000 distinct CDR3 sequences. The biggest ten clones account for approximately 58% of the sample.

As concerns this clonotype: What antigen it recognizes has not been identified.

This receptor chain uses TRBV20-1 and TRBJ2-1; TCRdb selects TRBD2, and the lack of DNA leaves this call unchecked. Sequencing was carried out using blood T cells: a sorted CD56 or NKG2C T cell subset, CD4+ or CD8+ T cells, or bulk PBMC T cells (not recorded which). This receptor was obtained from a man aged 18-75 years in good health. CDR3 reads: CSAIPTRKNEQFF.